The T cell receptor (beta chain) under discussion was sequenced for a study of blood T cell repertoires in COVID-19. Across the study: PBMCs, B-cell-depleted T cells, or T cells were the source of the cDNA or gDNA that made up the material.

Profiling relied on immunoSEQ multiplex PCR, and the TCRdb table lists in-frame clones only, not all of them. Altogether almost 90,000 clones are present, 75% to 90% being singletons, with the ten largest covering around 10%. Germline V lookup: CDR1 SGHRS, CDR2 YFSETQ. After removal of 1 base from V and 0 bases from J, the junction contained 2 bases not matched to a gene. The CDR3 contains 15 residues. The origin of this receptor is an elderly man with acute or convalescent COVID-19. The rearrangement links TRBV5-1 to TRBJ2-7; TRBD2 matches at 9 bases. The specimen sequenced was peripheral blood. The CDR3 DNA reads as TGCGCCAGCAGCTTGAGCGGGGGGATCTCCTACGAGCAGTACTTC. This sequence encodes CASSLSGGISYEQYF.